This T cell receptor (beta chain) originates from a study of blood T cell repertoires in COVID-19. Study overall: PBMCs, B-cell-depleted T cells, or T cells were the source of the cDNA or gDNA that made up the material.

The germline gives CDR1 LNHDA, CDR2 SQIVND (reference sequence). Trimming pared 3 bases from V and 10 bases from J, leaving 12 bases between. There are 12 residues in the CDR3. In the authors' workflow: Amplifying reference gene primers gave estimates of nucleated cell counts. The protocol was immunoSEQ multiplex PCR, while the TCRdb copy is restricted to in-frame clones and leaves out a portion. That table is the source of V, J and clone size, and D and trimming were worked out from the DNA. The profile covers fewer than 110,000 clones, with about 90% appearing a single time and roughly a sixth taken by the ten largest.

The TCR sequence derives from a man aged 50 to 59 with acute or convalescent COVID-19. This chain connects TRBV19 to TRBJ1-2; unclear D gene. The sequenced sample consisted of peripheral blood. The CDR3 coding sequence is TGTGCCAGTAGTATCTCGGCTGCGGACTACACCTTC. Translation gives CASSISAADYTF.